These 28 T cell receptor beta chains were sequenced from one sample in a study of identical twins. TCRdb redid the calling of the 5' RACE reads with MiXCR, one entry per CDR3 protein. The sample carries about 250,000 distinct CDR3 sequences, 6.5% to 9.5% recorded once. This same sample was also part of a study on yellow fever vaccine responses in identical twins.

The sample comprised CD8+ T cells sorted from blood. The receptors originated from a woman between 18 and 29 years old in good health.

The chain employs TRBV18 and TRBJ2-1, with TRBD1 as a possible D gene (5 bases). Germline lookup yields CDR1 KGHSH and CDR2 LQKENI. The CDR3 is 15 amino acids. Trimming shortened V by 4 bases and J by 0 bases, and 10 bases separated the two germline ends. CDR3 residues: CASSHPDSSYNEQFF. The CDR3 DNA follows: TGTGCCAGCTCACACCCAGACAGCTCCTACAATGAGCAGTTCTTC.

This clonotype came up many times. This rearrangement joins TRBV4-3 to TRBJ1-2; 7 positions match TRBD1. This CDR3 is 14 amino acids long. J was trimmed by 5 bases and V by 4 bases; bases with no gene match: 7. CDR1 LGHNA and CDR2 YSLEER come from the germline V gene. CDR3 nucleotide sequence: TGCGCCAGCAGCCCCGGGACAGATGGGTATGGCTACACCTTC. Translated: CASSPGTDGYGYTF.

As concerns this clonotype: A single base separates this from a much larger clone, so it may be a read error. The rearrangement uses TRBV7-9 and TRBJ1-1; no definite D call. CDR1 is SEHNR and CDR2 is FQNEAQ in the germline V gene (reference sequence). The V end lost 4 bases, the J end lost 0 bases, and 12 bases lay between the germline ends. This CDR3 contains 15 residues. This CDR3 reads CASSSAPVVNTEAFF. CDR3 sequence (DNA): TGTGCCAGCAGCTCCGCGCCCGTGGTGAACACTGAAGCTTTCTTT.

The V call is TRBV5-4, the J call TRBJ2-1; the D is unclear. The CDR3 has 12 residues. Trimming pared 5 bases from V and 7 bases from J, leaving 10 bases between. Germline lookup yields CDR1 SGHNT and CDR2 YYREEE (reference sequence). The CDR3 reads CASSDRMNEQFF. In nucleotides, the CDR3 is TGTGCCAGCAGTGACCGGATGAATGAGCAGTTCTTC.

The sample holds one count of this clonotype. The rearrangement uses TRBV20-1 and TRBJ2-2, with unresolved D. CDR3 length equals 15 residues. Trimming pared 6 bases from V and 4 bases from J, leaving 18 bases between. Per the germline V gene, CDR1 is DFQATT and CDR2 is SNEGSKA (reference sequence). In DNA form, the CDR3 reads TGCAGTGCAATTCCTCTAAGGGTTGGCACCGGGGAGCTGTTTTTT. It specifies CSAIPLRVGTGELFF.

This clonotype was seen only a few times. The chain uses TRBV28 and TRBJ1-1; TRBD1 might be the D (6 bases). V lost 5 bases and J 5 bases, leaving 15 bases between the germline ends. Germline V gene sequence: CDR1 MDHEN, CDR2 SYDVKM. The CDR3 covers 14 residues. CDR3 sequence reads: CASSLTQRGTEAFF. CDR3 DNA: TGTGCCAGCAGTCTCACACAGAGGGGGACTGAAGCTTTCTTT.

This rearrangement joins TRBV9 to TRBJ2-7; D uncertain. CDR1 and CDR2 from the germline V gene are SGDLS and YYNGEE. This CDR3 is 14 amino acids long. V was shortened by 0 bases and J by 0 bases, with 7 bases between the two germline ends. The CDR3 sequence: CASSVGADSYEQYF. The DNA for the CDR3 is TGTGCCAGCAGCGTAGGGGCGGACTCCTACGAGCAGTACTTC. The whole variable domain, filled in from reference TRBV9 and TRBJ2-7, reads DSGVTQTPKHLITATGQRVTLRCSPRSGDLSVYWYQQSLDQGLQFLIQYYNGEERAKGNILERFSAQQFPDLHSELNLSSLELGDSALYFCASSVGADSYEQYFGPGTRLTVT.

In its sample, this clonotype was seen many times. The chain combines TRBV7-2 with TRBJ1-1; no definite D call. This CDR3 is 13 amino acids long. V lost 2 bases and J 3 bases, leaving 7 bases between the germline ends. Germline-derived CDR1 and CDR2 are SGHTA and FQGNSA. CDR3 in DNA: TGTGCCAGCAGCTTACCGCTAGACACTGAAGCTTTCTTT. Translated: CASSLPLDTEAFF.

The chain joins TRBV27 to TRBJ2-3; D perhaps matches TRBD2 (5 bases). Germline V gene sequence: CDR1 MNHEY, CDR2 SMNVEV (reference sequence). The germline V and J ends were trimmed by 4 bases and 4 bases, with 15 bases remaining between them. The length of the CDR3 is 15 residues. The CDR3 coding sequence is TGTGCCAGCAGTTCGAATCTAGCCTGGGCAGATACGCAGTATTTT. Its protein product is CASSSNLAWADTQYF.

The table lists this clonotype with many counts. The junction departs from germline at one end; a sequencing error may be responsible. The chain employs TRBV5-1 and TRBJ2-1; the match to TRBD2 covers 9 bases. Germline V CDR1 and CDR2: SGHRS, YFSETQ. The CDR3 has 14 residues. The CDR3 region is CASSLAPSGTYLIF. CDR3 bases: TGCGCCAGCAGCTTGGCCCCTAGCGGGACCTATTTAATCTTC.

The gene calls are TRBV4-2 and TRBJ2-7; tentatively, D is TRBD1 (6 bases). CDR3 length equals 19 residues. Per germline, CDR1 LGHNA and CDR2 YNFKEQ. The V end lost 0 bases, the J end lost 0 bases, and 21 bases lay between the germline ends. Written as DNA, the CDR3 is TGTGCCAGCAGCCAAGATCGTGCAGGGGACGTCTCCTTCTCCTACGAGCAGTACTTC. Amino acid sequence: CASSQDRAGDVSFSYEQYF.

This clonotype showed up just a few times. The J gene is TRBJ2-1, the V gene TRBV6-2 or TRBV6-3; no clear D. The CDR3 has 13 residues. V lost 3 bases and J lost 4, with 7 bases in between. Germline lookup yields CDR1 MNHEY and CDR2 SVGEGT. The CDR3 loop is CASSYPIYNEQFF. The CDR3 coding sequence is TGTGCCAGCAGTTATCCTATATACAATGAGCAGTTCTTC.

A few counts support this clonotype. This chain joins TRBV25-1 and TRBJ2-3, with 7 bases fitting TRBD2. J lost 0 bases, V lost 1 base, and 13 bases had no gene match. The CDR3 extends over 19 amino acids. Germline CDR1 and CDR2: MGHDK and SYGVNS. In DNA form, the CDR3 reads TGTGCCAGCAGTGAATTGTACCCTAGCGGAATAGCCAGCACAGATACGCAGTATTTT. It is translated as CASSELYPSGIASTDTQYF. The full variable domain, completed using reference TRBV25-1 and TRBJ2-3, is EADIYQTPRYLVIGTGKKITLECSQTMGHDKMYWYQQDPGMELHLIHYSYGVNSTEKGDLSSESTVSRIRTEHFPLTLESARPSHTSQYLCASSELYPSGIASTDTQYFGPGTRLTVL.

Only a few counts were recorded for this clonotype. This chain's CDR3 is CASSLETGPYEQYF. CDR3 DNA: TGTGCCAGCAGCTTGGAAACAGGGCCCTACGAGCAGTACTTC. This chain links TRBV5-5 with TRBJ2-7; D is possibly TRBD1 (6 bases). Trimming removed 0 bases from V and 2 bases from J, with 9 bases in between. CDR3 size: 14 residues. Germline lookup yields CDR1 SGHKS and CDR2 YYEKEE (reference sequence).

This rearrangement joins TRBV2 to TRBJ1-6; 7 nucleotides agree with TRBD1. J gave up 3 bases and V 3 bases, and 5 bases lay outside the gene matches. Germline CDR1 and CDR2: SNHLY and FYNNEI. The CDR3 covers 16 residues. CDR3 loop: CASSDWDSSYNSPLHF. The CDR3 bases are TGTGCCAGCAGTGATTGGGACAGCAGCTATAATTCACCCCTCCACTTT.

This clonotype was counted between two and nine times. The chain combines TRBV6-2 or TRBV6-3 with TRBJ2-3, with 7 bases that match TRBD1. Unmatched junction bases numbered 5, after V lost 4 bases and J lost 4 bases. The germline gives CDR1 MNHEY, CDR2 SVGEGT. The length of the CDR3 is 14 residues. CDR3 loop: CASSFLQGADTQYF. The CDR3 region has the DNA TGTGCCAGCAGTTTCCTCCAGGGGGCAGATACGCAGTATTTT.

CDR3 DNA sequence: TGTGCCAGCAGAATAGGCATGTTCCGGGACAGGGAACGTAGCTCCTACAATGAGCAGTTCTTC. Its translation is CASRIGMFRDRERSSYNEQFF. The rearrangement joins TRBV28 to TRBJ2-1; 9 nucleotides line up with TRBD1. The V and J ends lost 6 bases and 0 bases, in that order; junction bases with no gene match: 21. Germline V gene data show CDR1 as MDHEN and CDR2 as SYDVKM. This CDR3 comprises 21 residues.

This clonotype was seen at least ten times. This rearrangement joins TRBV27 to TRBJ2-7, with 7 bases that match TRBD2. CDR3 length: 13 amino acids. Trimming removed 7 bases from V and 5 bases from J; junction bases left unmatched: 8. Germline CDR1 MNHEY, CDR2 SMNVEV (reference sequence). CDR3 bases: TGTGCCAGCATTTGGGGGGGGGTCCACGAGCAGTACTTC. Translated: CASIWGGVHEQYF.

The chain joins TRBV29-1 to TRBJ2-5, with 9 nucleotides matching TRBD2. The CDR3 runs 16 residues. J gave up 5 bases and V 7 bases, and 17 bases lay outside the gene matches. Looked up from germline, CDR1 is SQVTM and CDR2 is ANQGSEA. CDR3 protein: CSGDVGGRGGGETQYF. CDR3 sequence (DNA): TGCAGCGGTGATGTTGGCGGGAGGGGCGGTGGGGAGACCCAGTACTTC. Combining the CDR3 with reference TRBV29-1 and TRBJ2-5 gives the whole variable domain SAVISQKPSRDICQRGTSLTIQCQVDSQVTMMFWYRQQPGQSLTLIATANQGSEATYESGFVIDKFPISRPNLTFSTLTVSNMSPEDSSIYLCSGDVGGRGGGETQYFGPGTRLLVL.

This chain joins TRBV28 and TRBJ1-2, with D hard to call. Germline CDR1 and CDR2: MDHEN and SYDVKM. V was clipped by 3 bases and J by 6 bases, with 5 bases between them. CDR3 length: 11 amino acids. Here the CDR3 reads CASSFEDGYTF. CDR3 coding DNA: TGTGCCAGCAGTTTTGAGGATGGCTACACCTTC.

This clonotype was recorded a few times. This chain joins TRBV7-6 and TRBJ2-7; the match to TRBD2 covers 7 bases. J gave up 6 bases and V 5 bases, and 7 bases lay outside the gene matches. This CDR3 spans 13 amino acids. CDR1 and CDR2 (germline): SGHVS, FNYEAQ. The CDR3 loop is CASSAGTTPEQYF. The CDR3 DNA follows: TGTGCCAGCAGCGCAGGGACTACTCCCGAGCAGTACTTC.

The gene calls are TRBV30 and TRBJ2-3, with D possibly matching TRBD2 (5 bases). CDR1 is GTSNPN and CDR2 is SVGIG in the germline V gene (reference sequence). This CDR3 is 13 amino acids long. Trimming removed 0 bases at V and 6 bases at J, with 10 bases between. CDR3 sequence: CAWSVLRGDTQYF. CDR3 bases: TGTGCCTGGAGTGTACTACGAGGGGATACGCAGTATTTT.

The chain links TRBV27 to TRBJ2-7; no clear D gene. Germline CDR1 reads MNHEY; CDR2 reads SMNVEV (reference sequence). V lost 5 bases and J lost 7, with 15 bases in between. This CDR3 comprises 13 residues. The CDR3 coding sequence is TGTGCCAGCAGTCCGCGTTCCCCCCTAGAGCAGTACTTC. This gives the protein CASSPRSPLEQYF.

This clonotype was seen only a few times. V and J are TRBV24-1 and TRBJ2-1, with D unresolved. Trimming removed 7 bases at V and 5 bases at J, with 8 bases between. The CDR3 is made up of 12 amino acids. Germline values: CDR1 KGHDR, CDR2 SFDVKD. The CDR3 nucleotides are TGTGCCACCAGGGGCCTGAACAATGAGCAGTTCTTC. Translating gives CATRGLNNEQFF.

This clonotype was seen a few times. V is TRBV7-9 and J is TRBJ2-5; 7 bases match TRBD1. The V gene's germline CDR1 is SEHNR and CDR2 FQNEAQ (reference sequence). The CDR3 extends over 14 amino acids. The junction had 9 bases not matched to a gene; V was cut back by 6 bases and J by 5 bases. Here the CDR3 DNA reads TGTGCCAGCAGGGCCGCGCTAGGGGGCGAGACCCAGTACTTC. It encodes CASRAALGGETQYF. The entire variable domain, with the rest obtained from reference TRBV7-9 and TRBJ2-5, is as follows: DTGVSQNPRHKITKRGQNVTFRCDPISEHNRLYWYRQTLGQGPEFLTYFQNEAQLEKSRLLSDRFSAERPKGSFSTLEIQRTEQGDSAMYLCASRAALGGETQYFGPGTRLLVL.

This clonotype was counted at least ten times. In nucleotides, the CDR3 is TGTGCCACCAGTGATTTGGGGTACGAGCAGTACTTC. Residues: CATSDLGYEQYF. The chain is built from TRBV24-1 and TRBJ2-7, with D hard to call. Per the germline V gene, CDR1 is KGHDR and CDR2 is SFDVKD. This CDR3 is built from 12 residues. V was cut by 0 bases and J by 4 bases, with 3 bases left in between.

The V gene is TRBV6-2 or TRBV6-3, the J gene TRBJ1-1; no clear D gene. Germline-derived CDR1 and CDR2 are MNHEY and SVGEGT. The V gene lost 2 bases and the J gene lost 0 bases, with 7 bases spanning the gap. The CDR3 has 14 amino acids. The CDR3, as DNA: TGTGCCAGCAGTTACGCATCCCTGAACACTGAAGCTTTCTTT. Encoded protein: CASSYASLNTEAFF.

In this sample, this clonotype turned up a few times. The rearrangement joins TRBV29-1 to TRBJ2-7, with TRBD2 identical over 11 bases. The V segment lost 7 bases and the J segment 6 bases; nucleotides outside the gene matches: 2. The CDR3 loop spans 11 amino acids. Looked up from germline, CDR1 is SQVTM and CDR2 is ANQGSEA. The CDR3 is CSALAGGEQYF. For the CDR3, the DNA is TGCAGCGCCCTAGCGGGAGGCGAGCAGTACTTC.